These T cell receptor beta chains were read from a single sample in a study of PD-1 blockade in classical Hodgkin lymphoma. The table came from immunoSEQ multiplex PCR; TCRdb's copy has only in-frame clones and leaves some out. The sample gives roughly 15,000 clones, roughly four fifths of which show up once; approximately 24% is in the top ten. The sample was peripheral blood mononuclear cells (PBMCs), taken at baseline. These receptors all stem from a human donor with classical Hodgkin lymphoma. Both conserved end residues are part of each CDR3. A D gene is named only where the DNA matches it firmly. Expanded clones get a size class; other rows say once, few or many, or leave the size out.

TRBV9	NA	TRBJ1-1	NA	CASSVKAGLYTEAFF	TGTGCCAGCAGCGTGAAGGCTGGGTTGTACACTGAAGCTTTCTTT
TRBV21-1	NA	TRBJ2-2	NA	CASSNIQEKGDTGELFF	TGTGCCAGCAGTAATATCCAAGAAAAGGGTGACACCGGGGAGCTGTTTTTT
TRBV5-6	NA	TRBJ2-5	NA	CASSLASRKPTETQYF	TGTGCCAGCAGCCTGGCCTCTAGGAAACCCACAGAGACCCAGTACTTC
TRBV9	once	TRBJ2-3	NA	CASSAGGSIITDTQYF	TGTGCCAGCAGCGCTGGAGGGAGTATAATTACAGATACGCAGTATTTT
TRBV7-3	NA	TRBJ1-6	NA	CASSLSQVNSPLHF	TGTGCCAGCAGCTTATCCCAAGTTAATTCACCCCTCCACTTT
TRBV4-1	few	TRBJ2-7	TRBD2	CASSERLAGRGEQYF	TGCGCCAGCAGCGAAAGACTAGCGGGGAGGGGCGAGCAGTACTTC
TRBV28	NA	TRBJ2-2	TRBD2	CASTQTSAAGELFF	TGTGCCAGCACCCAAACTAGCGCGGCCGGGGAGCTGTTTTTT
TRBV19	NA	TRBJ1-5	NA	CASHLGQGRSNQPQHF	TGTGCCAGCCATCTCGGGCAGGGCCGTAGCAATCAGCCCCAGCATTTT
TRBV5-4	once	TRBJ2-3	NA	CASSLEDTQYF	TGTGCCAGCAGCCTTGAAGATACGCAGTATTTT
TRBV2	NA	TRBJ1-1	TRBD1	CASSGQGALQLVNTEAFF	TGTGCCAGCAGTGGACAGGGCGCGCTTCAATTGGTGAACACTGAAGCTTTCTTT
TRBV2	NA	TRBJ1-6	NA	CASSGPGYMGGSYNSPLHF	TGTGCCAGCAGTGGCCCGGGATACATGGGAGGCTCCTATAATTCACCCCTCCACTTT
TRBV5-1	NA	TRBJ2-5	NA	CASTPNQETQYF	TGCGCCAGCACCCCGAACCAAGAGACCCAGTACTTC
TRBV27	NA	TRBJ1-4	NA	CASSPQLGGATNEKLFF	TGTGCCAGCAGCCCTCAGCTAGGGGGGGCGACTAATGAAAAACTGTTTTTT
TRBV7-9	NA	TRBJ1-5	NA	CASSFDLGPQHF	TGTGCCAGCAGCTTTGATCTTGGGCCCCAGCATTTT
TRBV30	NA	TRBJ2-3	NA	CAWTRGTFTDTQYF	TGTGCCTGGACCCGAGGGACTTTCACAGATACGCAGTATTTT
TRBV7-2	NA	TRBJ1-1	NA	CASSLQGPAEAFF	TGTGCCAGCAGCTTACAGGGGCCAGCTGAAGCTTTCTTT
TRBV6-6	medium-sized	TRBJ1-2	NA	CASSSAEKAYGYTF	TGTGCCAGCAGCTCAGCGGAAAAGGCCTATGGCTACACCTTC
TRBV5-5	NA	TRBJ1-2	NA	CASSLAFAANYGYTF	TGTGCCAGCAGCTTGGCCTTCGCAGCCAACTATGGCTACACCTTC
TRBV6-5	NA	TRBJ2-3	TRBD2	CASSYSSGGAGDTQYF	TGTGCCAGCAGTTACTCTAGCGGGGGGGCGGGAGATACGCAGTATTTT
TRBV6-5	NA	TRBJ1-4	TRBD1	CASSYSGTENEKLFF	TGTGCCAGCAGTTACTCAGGGACAGAAAATGAAAAACTGTTTTTT
TRBV7-4	few	TRBJ1-5	TRBD1	CASSPGQGNQPQHF	TGTGCCAGCAGCCCGGGACAGGGAAATCAGCCCCAGCATTTT
TRBV29-1	NA	TRBJ2-5	TRBD2	CSVEKSGGSGWETQYF	TGCAGCGTTGAGAAAAGCGGGGGCTCTGGGTGGGAGACCCAGTACTTC
TRBV7-6	NA	TRBJ2-2	TRBD2	CASSPRGGLAGELFF	TGTGCCAGCAGCCCGCGGGGGGGCTTGGCCGGGGAGCTGTTTTTT
TRBV29-1	NA	TRBJ2-1	NA	CSVDEGGLNEQFF	TGCAGCGTTGACGAGGGGGGGCTTAATGAGCAGTTCTTC
TRBV15	NA	TRBJ2-5	TRBD2	CATSREGGPFGQYF	TGTGCCACCAGCAGAGAGGGAGGGCCTTTTGGCCAGTACTTC
TRBV10-3	NA	TRBJ2-1	TRBD2	CAISESILSGGPSFYNEQFF	TGTGCCATCAGTGAGTCGATTCTAAGCGGGGGGCCTTCTTTTTACAATGAGCAGTTCTTC
TRBV5-1	NA	TRBJ2-3	NA	CASSLEPGVEDTQYF	TGCGCCAGCAGCTTGGAGCCCGGGGTTGAAGATACGCAGTATTTT
TRBV15	NA	TRBJ1-1	NA	CATSRDTSGGAEAFF	TGTGCCACCAGCAGAGATACGTCGGGCGGCGCTGAAGCTTTCTTT
TRBV4-1	once	TRBJ2-7	NA	CASSQGGRWGLTYEQYF	TGCGCCAGCAGCCAAGGGGGCCGGTGGGGACTTACCTACGAGCAGTACTTC
TRBV27	once	TRBJ1-5	NA	CASRPGGTYSNQPQHF	TGTGCCAGCAGGCCTGGGGGGACATATAGCAATCAGCCCCAGCATTTT
TRBV11-3	NA	TRBJ2-2	NA	CASSLVSGAMTGELFF	TGTGCCAGCAGCTTAGTATCAGGGGCGATGACCGGGGAGCTGTTTTTT
TRBV27	medium-sized	TRBJ2-7	TRBD1	CASSPTTGSSEQYF	TGTGCCAGCAGTCCTACGACAGGGTCTAGCGAGCAGTACTTC
TRBV7-2	few	TRBJ2-5	NA	CASSPVPLTGTQYF	TGTGCCAGCAGTCCAGTCCCGCTTACGGGGACCCAGTACTTC
TRBV7-6	once	TRBJ1-5	NA	CASSLGSLGQPQHF	TGTGCCAGCAGCCTAGGGTCTCTCGGTCAGCCCCAGCATTTT
TRBV5-1	once	TRBJ2-3	NA	CASSWGGRRGGTDTQYF	TGCGCCAGCAGCTGGGGGGGCCGGAGAGGTGGGACAGATACGCAGTATTTT
TRBV28	NA	TRBJ1-2	NA	CATDIANYGYTF	TGTGCCACGGACATAGCTAACTATGGCTACACCTTC
TRBV5-1	medium-sized	TRBJ1-5	NA	CASSPGSGGRPQHF	TGCGCCAGCAGCCCGGGGAGCGGGGGCCGGCCCCAGCATTTT
TRBV6-1	NA	TRBJ1-1	NA	CASSESGFPEAFF	TGTGCCAGCAGTGAATCGGGATTCCCTGAAGCTTTCTTT
TRBV10-3	NA	TRBJ2-3	TRBD1	CAISPQGATDTQYF	TGTGCCATCAGTCCACAGGGGGCAACAGATACGCAGTATTTT
TRBV7-2	NA	TRBJ2-1	NA	CASSALGLGPANEQFF	TGTGCCAGCAGCGCCTTAGGGCTGGGACCCGCCAATGAGCAGTTCTTC
TRBV19	NA	TRBJ1-6	TRBD1	CASSEDRGPSPLHF	TGTGCCAGTAGCGAGGACAGGGGGCCATCACCCCTCCACTTT
TRBV19	NA	TRBJ1-1	NA	CASSIGRGGTEAFF	TGTGCCAGTAGTATAGGGCGAGGGGGCACTGAAGCTTTCTTT
TRBV27	NA	TRBJ1-6	NA	CASSRDGLNSPLHF	TGTGCCAGCAGTCGGGACGGTCTTAATTCACCCCTCCACTTT
TRBV9	NA	TRBJ2-1	NA	CASSRPFYNEQFF	TGTGCCAGCAGCCGGCCATTCTACAATGAGCAGTTCTTC
TRBV25-1	few	TRBJ1-5	NA	CASSRPEEGQPQHF	TGTGCCAGCAGCCGCCCCGAGGAGGGCCAGCCCCAGCATTTT